This T cell receptor (beta chain) emerged from a study of OX40 agonist ivuxolimab in advanced cancers. Study at large: In this trial design, patients received ivuxolimab intravenously at 0.01 to 10 mg/kg every 2 weeks.

V trimming: 4 bases; J trimming: 0 bases; junction bases outside the gene matches: 7. Germline assignment: CDR1 LGHNA and CDR2 YNFKEQ. This CDR3 comprises 16 residues. The assay was immunoSEQ multiplex PCR, and TCRdb's table has in-frame clones only and misses some. The sample contains roughly 35,000 clones, around 81% of which appear only once. This specimen consisted of CD4+ or CD8+ T cells sorted from blood, obtained in a trial of the OX40 agonist ivuxolimab. The TCR sequence derives from an adult with an advanced solid tumor such as melanoma, head and neck, liver or kidney cancer. The chain is built from TRBV4-2 and TRBJ2-3; 7 nucleotides line up with TRBD2. The chain's CDR3 is CASSRTSDTSTDTQYF. The CDR3 nucleotides are TGTGCCAGCAGCCGAACTAGCGATACTAGCACAGATACGCAGTATTTT.